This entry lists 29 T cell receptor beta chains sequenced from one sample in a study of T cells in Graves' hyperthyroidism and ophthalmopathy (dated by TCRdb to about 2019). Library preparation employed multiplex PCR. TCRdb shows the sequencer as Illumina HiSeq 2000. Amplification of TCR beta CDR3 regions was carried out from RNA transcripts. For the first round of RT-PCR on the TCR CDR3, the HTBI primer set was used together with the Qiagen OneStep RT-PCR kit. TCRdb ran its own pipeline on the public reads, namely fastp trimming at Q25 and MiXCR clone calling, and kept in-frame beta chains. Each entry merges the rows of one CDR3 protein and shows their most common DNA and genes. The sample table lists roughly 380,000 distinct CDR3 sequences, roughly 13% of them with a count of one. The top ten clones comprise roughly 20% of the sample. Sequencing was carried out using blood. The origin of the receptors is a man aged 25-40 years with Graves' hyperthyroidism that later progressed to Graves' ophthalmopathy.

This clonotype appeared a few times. In nucleotides, the CDR3 is TGCAGCGGGGCCGGGACAGGGGAGGGAGAGACCCAGTACTTC. The encoded protein is CSGAGTGEGETQYF. V gene TRBV29-1 combines with J gene TRBJ2-5; 10 bases fit TRBD1. The ends lost 7 bases at V and 4 bases at J; junction bases unmatched: 9. Germline CDR1 SQVTM, CDR2 ANQGSEA. The CDR3 is made up of 14 amino acids. The full variable domain, its missing parts supplied by reference TRBV29-1 and TRBJ2-5, is SAVISQKPSRDICQRGTSLTIQCQVDSQVTMMFWYRQQPGQSLTLIATANQGSEATYESGFVIDKFPISRPNLTFSTLTVSNMSPEDSSIYLCSGAGTGEGETQYFGPGTRLLVL.

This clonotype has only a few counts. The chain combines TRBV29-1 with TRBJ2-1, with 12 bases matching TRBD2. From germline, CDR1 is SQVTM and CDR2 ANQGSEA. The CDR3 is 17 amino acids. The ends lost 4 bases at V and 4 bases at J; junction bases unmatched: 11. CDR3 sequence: CSVVILAGGRTYNEQFF. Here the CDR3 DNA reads TGCAGCGTTGTTATACTAGCGGGGGGCAGAACGTACAATGAGCAGTTCTTC.

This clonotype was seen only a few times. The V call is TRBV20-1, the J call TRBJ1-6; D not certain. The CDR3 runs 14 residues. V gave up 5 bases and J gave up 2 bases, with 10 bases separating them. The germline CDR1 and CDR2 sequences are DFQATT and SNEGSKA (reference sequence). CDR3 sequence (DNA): TGCAGTGCTCCGGCAGGCACCTATAATTCACCCCTCCACTTT. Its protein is CSAPAGTYNSPLHF.

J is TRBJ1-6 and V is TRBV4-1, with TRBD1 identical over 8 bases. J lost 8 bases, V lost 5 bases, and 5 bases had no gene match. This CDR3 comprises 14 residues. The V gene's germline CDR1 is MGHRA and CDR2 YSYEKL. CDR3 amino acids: CASSTRTGHSPLHF. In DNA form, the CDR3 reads TGCGCCAGCAGCACCCGGACAGGGCATTCACCCCTCCACTTT.

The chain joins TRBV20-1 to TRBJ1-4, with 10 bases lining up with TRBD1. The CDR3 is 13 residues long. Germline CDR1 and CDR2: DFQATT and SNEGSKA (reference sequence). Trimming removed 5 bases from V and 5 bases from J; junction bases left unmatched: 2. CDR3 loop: CSARGQGNEKLFF. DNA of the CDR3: TGCAGTGCTCGGGGACAGGGGAATGAAAAACTGTTTTTT.

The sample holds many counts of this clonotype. This CDR3 is CASSLGSGGEDEQFF. CDR3 coding DNA: TGTGCCAGCAGCTTAGGTAGCGGGGGGGAAGATGAGCAGTTCTTC. The chain combines TRBV11-2 with TRBJ2-1, with 11 bases fitting TRBD2. The CDR3 spans 15 residues. With 1 base clipped from V and 8 bases from J, the junction kept 4 bases outside the gene matches. The germline CDR1 and CDR2 sequences are SGHAT and FQNNGV. Full variable domain (missing parts from reference TRBV11-2 and TRBJ2-1): EAGVAQSPRYKIIEKRQSVAFWCNPISGHATLYWYQQILGQGPKLLIQFQNNGVVDDSQLPKDRFSAERLKGVDSTLKIQPAKLEDSAVYLCASSLGSGGEDEQFFGPGTRLTVL.

The CDR3 loop reads CASSPTARQNNGYTF. In DNA, the CDR3 is TGTGCCAGCAGCCCGACAGCCAGACAAAATAATGGCTACACCTTC. The chain couples TRBV11-2 to TRBJ1-2; weak D call: TRBD1 (5 bases). The CDR3 has 15 amino acids. Trimming took off 5 bases at V and 6 bases at J, with 19 bases between the two ends. Germline V gene data show CDR1 as SGHAT and CDR2 as FQNNGV.

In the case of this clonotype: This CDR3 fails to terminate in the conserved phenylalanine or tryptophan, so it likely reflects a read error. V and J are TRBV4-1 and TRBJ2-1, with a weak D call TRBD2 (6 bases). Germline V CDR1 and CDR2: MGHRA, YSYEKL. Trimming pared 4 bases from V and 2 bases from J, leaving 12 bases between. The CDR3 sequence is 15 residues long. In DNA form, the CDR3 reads TGCGCCAGCAGCCCCGGGGGACGCACCTACAATGAGCAGTTCTAC. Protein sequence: CASSPGGRTYNEQFY.

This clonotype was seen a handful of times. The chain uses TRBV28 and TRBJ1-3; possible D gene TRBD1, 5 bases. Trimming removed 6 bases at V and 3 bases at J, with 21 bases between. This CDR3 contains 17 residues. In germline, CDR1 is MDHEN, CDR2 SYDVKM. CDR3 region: CASSFRGVGAGGNTIYF. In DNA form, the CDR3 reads TGTGCCAGCAGCTTCCGAGGTGTTGGGGCAGGTGGAAACACCATATATTTT. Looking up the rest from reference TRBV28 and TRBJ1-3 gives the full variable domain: DVKVTQSSRYLVKRTGEKVFLECVQDMDHENMFWYRQDPGLGLRLIYFSYDVKMKEKGDIPEGYSVSREKKERFSLILESASTNQTSMYLCASSFRGVGAGGNTIYFGEGSWLTVV.

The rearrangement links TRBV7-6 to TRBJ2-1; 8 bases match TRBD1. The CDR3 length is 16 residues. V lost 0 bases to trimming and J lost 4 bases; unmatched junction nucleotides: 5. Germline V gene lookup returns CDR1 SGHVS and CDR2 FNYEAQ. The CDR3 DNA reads TGTGCCAGCAGCTTAGCAAGGACAGGGTCTTACAATGAGCAGTTCTTC. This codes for CASSLARTGSYNEQFF.

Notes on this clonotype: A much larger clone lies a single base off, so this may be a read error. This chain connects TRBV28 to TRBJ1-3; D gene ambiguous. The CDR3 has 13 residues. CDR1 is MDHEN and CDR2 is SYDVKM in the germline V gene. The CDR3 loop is CAGRTVSGNTIYF. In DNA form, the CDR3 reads TGTGCCGGCAGAACCGTCTCTGGAAACACCATATATTTT.

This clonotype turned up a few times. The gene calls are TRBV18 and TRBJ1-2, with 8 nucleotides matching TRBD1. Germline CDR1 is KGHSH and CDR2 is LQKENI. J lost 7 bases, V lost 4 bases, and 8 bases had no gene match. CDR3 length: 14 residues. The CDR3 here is CASSLSDRVRGYTF. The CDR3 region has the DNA TGTGCCAGCTCACTTTCGGACAGGGTTCGTGGCTACACCTTC.

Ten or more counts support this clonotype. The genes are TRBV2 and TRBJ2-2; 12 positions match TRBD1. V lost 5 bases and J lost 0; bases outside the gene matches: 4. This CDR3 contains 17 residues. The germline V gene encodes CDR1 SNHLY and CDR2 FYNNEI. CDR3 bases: TGTGCCAGCAGTTGGGACAGGGGGCATTCGAACACCGGGGAGCTGTTTTTT. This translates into CASSWDRGHSNTGELFF.

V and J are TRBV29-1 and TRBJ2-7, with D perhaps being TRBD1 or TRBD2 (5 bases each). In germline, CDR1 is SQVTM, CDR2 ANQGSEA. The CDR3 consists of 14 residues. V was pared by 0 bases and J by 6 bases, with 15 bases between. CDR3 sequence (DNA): TGCAGCGTTGAAGAGCAGGGAGTCCCTGGCGAGCAGTACTTC. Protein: CSVEEQGVPGEQYF.

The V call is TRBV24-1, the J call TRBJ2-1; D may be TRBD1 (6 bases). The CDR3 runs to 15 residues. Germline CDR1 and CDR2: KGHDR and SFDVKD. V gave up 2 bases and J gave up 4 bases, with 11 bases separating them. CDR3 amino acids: CATSDSGTPYNEQFF. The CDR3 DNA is TGTGCCACCAGTGATTCCGGGACACCTTACAATGAGCAGTTCTTC.

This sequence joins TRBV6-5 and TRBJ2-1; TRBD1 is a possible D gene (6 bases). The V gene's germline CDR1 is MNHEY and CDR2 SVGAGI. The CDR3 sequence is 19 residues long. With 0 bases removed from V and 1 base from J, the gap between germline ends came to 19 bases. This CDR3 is CASSYSGTHPTLSYNEQFF. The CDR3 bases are TGTGCCAGCAGTTACTCGGGGACACACCCAACTTTATCCTACAATGAGCAGTTCTTC.

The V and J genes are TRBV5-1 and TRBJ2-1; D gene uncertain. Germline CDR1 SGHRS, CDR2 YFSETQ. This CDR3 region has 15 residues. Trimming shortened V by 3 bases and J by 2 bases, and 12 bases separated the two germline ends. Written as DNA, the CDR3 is TGCGCCAGCAGCTCGGAAAGGGATCCCTACAATGAGCAGTTCTTC. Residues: CASSSERDPYNEQFF.

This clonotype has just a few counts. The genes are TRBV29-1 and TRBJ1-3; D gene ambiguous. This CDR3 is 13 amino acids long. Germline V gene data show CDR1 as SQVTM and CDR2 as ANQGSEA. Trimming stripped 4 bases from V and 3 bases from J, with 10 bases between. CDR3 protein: CSVGPGGGNTIYF. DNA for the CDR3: TGCAGCGTTGGCCCGGGAGGTGGAAACACCATATATTTT.

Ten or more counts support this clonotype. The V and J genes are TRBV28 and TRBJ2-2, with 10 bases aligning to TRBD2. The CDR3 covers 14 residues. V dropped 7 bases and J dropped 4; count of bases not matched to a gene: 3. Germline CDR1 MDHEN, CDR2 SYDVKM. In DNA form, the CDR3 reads TGTGCCAGCAAGCGGGGGGGCGGCACCGGGGAGCTGTTTTTT. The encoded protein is CASKRGGGTGELFF.

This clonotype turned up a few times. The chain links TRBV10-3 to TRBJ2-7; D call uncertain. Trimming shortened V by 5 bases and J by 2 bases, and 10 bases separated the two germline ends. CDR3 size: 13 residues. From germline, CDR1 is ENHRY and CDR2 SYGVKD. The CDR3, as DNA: TGTGCCATCAGTAATGCGAACACCTACGAGCAGTACTTC. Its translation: CAISNANTYEQYF.

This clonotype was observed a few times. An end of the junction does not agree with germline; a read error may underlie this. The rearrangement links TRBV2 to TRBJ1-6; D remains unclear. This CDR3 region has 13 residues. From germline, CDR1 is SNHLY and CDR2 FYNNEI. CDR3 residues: CASSENRRETQYF. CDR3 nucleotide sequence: TGTGCCAGCAGTGAAAACAGAAGAGAGACCCAGTACTTT.

The CDR3 nucleotides read TGTGCCAGTAGTATCCTCCTACTAGCGGGGGGCCCCTACAATGAGCAGTTCTTC. Amino acid sequence: CASSILLLAGGPYNEQFF. The chain links TRBV19 to TRBJ2-1; 12 positions match TRBD2. Germline values: CDR1 LNHDA, CDR2 SQIVND (reference sequence). Trimming took 3 bases from V and 2 from J; bases not matched to a gene: 8. This CDR3 has 18 amino acids.

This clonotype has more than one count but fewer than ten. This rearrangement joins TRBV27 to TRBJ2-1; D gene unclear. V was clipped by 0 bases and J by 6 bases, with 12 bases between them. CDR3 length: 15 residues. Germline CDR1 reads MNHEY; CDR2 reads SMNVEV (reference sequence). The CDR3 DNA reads TGTGCCAGCAGTTTATCCGTACTTCTTGTCAATGAGCAGTTCTTC. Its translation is CASSLSVLLVNEQFF.

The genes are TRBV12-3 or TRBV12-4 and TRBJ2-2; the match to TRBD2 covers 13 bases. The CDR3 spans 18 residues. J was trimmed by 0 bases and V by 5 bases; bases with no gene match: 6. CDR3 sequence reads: CASSKLAGGPPNTGELFF. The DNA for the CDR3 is TGTGCCAGCAGTAAACTAGCGGGGGGGCCCCCGAACACCGGGGAGCTGTTTTTT.

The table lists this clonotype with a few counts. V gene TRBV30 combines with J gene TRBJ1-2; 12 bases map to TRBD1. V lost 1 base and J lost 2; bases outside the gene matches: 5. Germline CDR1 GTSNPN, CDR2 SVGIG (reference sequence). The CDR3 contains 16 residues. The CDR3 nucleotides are TGTGCCTGGAGTGAGGGACAGGGGGCGCGGAACTATGGCTACACCTTC. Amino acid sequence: CAWSEGQGARNYGYTF. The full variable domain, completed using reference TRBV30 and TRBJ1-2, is SQTIHQWPATLVQPVGSPLSLECTVEGTSNPNLYWYRQAAGRGLQLLFYSVGIGQISSEVPQNLSASRPQDRQFILSSKKLLLSDSGFYLCAWSEGQGARNYGYTFGSGTRLTVV.

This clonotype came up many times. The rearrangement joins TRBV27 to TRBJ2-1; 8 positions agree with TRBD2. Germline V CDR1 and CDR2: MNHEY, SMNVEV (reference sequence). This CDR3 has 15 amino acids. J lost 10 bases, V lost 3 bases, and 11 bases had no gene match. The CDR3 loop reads CASSLSRGLAGEQFF. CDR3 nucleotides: TGTGCCAGCAGTTTGTCGCGGGGGTTAGCGGGGGAGCAGTTCTTC.

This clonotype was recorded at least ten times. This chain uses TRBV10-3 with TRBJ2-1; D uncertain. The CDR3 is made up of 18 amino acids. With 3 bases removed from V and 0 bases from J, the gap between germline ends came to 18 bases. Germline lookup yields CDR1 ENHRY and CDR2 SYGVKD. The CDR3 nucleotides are TGTGCCATCAGTGACCCGGCGACTTCCCTGAGCTCCTACAATGAGCAGTTCTTC. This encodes CAISDPATSLSSYNEQFF.

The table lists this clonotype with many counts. This chain's CDR3 is CAWSPRDRGYGQPQHF. The CDR3 DNA reads as TGTGCCTGGAGTCCCCGGGACAGGGGATACGGACAGCCCCAGCATTTT. The chain links TRBV30 to TRBJ1-5, with 10 bases matching TRBD1. V gave up 2 bases and J gave up 7 bases; unmatched junction bases: 11. The CDR3 is 16 residues long. Germline V CDR1 and CDR2: GTSNPN, SVGIG (reference sequence).

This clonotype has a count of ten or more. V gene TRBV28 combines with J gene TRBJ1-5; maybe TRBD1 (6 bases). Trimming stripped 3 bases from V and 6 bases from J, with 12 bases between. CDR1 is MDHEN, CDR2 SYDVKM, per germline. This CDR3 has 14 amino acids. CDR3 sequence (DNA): TGTGCCAGCAGTTTCCGGGGGGCAGTTCAGCCCCAGCATTTT. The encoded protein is CASSFRGAVQPQHF. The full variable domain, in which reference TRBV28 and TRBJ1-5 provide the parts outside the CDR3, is DVKVTQSSRYLVKRTGEKVFLECVQDMDHENMFWYRQDPGLGLRLIYFSYDVKMKEKGDIPEGYSVSREKKERFSLILESASTNQTSMYLCASSFRGAVQPQHFGDGTRLSIL.